This T cell receptor (beta chain) was retrieved from a study of control samples from healthy donors and cancer patients (dated by TCRdb to about 2020). On this clone itself: This clone's antigen is unknown. Base qualities are not recorded, but no much larger clone differs from it by a single base.

The library was produced with the immunoSEQ multiplex PCR assay. Imported from immuneACCESS, the table was reduced by TCRdb to in-frame sequences with V and J called. These copies leave out some clones; in studies compared against another copy, an unresolved V gene accounts for under half, and the cause of the remainder is not known. In this sample the table shows 55,000 to 70,000 clones, nearly 90% of which occur a single time. The top ten clones comprise around 6% of the sample. The germline V gene sets CDR1 to SGDLS and CDR2 to YYNGEE. Clipping removes 4 bases from V and 1 base from J, with 4 as the unmatched junction base count. The CDR3 spans 15 residues, from the cysteine through the phenylalanine. Only CDR3 DNA remains: 45 bases, in frame from the first base.

This sequence originates from a man aged 55 to 70 with colorectal cancer. Material: PBMCs. The chain employs TRBV9 and TRBJ2-1; the central 8 bases match TRBD1. The CDR3 sequence is CASSPGQGSYNEQFF. The bases read TGTGCCAGCAGCCCCGGACAGGGATCCTACAATGAGCAGTTCTTC.